The next 6 T cell receptor beta chains were all read from a single sample in a study of blood T cells in healthy people across ages. Alongside a J-beta primer mix, a sample-barcoded 5' primer served in a second PCR lasting roughly 6 to 11 cycles. TCRdb re-derived calls from the 5' RACE reads in MiXCR, one entry per CDR3 protein. This table has fewer than 2 million distinct CDR3 sequences, 35% to 50% appearing once. The material sequenced was blood. Every receptor here comes from a human donor in good health.

The chain carries TRBV10-3 and TRBJ2-4, with D unclear. Matching the DNA end better, TRBJ2-7 makes the J call doubtful. The CDR3 extends over 13 amino acids. CDR1 and CDR2 (germline): ENHRY, SYGVKD. For the CDR3, the DNA is TGTGCCATCGAGGCTAAGAATTCCTACGAGCAGTACTTC. This codes for CAIEAKNSYEQYF.

The rearrangement joins TRBV12-3 or TRBV12-4 to TRBJ2-5, with D possibly TRBD2 on 5 matching bases. V was clipped by 2 bases and J by 4 bases, with 20 bases between them. This CDR3 contains 17 residues. DNA for the CDR3: TGTGCCAGCAGTTTATCGGGCCCAACACAAAGCGGAGAGACCCAGTACTTC. Its translation: CASSLSGPTQSGETQYF.

This clonotype was picked up many times. Relative to the germline gene, one junction end is altered; a read error may explain this. This chain joins TRBV4-2 and TRBJ2-5; D might be TRBD1 (7 bases). The CDR3 consists of 14 residues. Germline V gene data show CDR1 as LGHNA and CDR2 as YNFKEQ. For the CDR3, the DNA is TGCGCCAGCAGCCAGGGGGGACTTCAAGAGACCCAGTACTTC. Encoded protein: CASSQGGLQETQYF.

The rearrangement joins TRBV4-1 to TRBJ1-2; a possible D gene is TRBD1 (6 bases). Deletions cut 6 bases from V and 0 bases from J, with 14 bases between. Germline CDR1 and CDR2: MGHRA and YSYEKL. CDR3 length: 15 amino acids. The DNA for the CDR3 is TGCGCCAGCAGGCAAAGGACAGTAGCTAACTATGGCTACACCTTC. Protein product: CASRQRTVANYGYTF.

The rearrangement links TRBV10-3 to TRBJ2-7; TRBD1 aligns across 11 bases. Per germline, CDR1 ENHRY and CDR2 SYGVKD. The CDR3 sequence is 14 residues long. V shed 3 bases and J 6 bases; nucleotides not matched to a gene: 4. The CDR3 sequence is CAISDGQGASEQYF. In DNA form, the CDR3 reads TGTGCCATCAGTGACGGACAGGGGGCTAGCGAGCAGTACTTC.

On this clonotype itself: Germline and junction disagree at one end, which may indicate a read error. V is TRBV29-1 and J is TRBJ1-4, with D tentatively TRBD1 (5 bases). Germline loops: CDR1 SQVTM, CDR2 ANQGSEA. The CDR3 consists of 15 residues. The CDR3 coding sequence is TGCAGCGGATCGGGGACCAACGGGAATAATGAAAAACGGTTTTTT. It codes for CSGSGTNGNNEKRFF.